This TCR beta chain was retrieved from a study of cytotoxic CD8 clonotypes in ibrutinib-treated CLL. Study findings and constraints: Upon ibrutinib response clonality rose, and upon progression it fell back toward baseline.

To note about this clone: The antigen remains undetermined.

Clones were sequenced by immunoSEQ multiplex PCR, and TCRdb holds only the in-frame ones, with some missing. The sample includes 40,000 to 50,000 clones, roughly three fifths of them seen just once. This CDR3 contains 14 residues. V was pared by 4 bases and J by 5 bases, with 8 bases of the junction left unmatched. Germline V gene lookup returns CDR1 MNHEY and CDR2 SVGAGI. Source: PBMCs, taken after 24 months of ibrutinib treatment. This TCR came from a human donor with chronic lymphocytic leukemia. This rearrangement joins TRBV6-5 to TRBJ2-7; the match to TRBD2 covers 7 bases. The CDR3 DNA reads TGTGCCAGCAGTTCACTGGGGGGGTCGCACGAGCAGTACTTC. It is translated as CASSSLGGSHEQYF.